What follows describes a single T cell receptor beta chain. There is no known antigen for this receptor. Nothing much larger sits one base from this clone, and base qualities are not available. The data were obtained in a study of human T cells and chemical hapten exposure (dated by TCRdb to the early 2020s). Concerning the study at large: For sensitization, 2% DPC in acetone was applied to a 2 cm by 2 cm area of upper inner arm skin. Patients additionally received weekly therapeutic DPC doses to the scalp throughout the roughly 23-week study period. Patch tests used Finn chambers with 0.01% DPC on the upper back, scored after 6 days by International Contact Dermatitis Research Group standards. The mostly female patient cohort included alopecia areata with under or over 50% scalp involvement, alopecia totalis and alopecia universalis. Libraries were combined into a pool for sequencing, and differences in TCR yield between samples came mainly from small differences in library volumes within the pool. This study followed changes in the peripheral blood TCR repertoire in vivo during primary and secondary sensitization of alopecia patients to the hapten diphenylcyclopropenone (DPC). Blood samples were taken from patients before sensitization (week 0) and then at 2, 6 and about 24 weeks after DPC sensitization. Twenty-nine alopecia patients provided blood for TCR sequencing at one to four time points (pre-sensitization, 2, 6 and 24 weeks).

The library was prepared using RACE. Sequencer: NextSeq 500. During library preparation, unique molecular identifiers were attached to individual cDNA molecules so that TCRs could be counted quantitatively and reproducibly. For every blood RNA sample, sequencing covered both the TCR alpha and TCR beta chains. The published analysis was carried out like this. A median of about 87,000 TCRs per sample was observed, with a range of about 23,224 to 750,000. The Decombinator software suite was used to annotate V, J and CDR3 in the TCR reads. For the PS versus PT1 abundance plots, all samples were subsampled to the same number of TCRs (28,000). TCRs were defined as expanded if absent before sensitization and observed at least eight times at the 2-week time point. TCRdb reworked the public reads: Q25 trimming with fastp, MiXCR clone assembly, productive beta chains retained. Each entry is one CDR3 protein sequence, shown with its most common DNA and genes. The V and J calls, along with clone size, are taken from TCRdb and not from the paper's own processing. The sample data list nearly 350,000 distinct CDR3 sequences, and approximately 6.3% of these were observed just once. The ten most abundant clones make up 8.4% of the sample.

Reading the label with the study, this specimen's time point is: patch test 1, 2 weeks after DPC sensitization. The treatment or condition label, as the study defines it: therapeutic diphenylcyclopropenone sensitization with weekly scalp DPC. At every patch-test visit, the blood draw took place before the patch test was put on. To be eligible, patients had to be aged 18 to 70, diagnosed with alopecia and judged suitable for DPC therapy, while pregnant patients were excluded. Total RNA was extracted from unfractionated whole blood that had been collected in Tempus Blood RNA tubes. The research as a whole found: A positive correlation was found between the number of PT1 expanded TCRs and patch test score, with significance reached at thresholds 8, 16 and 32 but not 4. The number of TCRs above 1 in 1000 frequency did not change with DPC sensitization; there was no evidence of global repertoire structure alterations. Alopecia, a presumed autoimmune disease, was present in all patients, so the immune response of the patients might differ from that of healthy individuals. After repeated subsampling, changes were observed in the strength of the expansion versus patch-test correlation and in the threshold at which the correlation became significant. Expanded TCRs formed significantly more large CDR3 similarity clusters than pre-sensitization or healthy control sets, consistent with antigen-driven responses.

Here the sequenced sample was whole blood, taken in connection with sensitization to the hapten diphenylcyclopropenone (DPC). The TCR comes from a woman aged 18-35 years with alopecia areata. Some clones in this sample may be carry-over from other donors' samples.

The nucleotide sequence is TGTGCCAGCAGTTACCGATTTAAGCCGGAGGGGCTGTTTTTT. This is translated as CASSYRFKPEGLFF. The chain joins TRBV6-2 or TRBV6-3 to TRBJ1-4, and the D gene may be TRBD1, 5 bases matching. CDR1 and CDR2 (MNHEY, SVGEGT) derive from the germline V gene. Deletion took 2 bases off V and 14 bases off J, with a span of 18 bases between the germline ends. From the cysteine up to the phenylalanine, the CDR3 has a length of 14 residues. The CDR3 DNA has 42 bases and is translated from base 1.